This TCR beta chain comes out of a study of blood T cell repertoires in COVID-19. About the research overall: Spain, Italy and the United States supplied samples that represented acute and convalescent COVID-19. Sources were T cells, B-cell-depleted T cells, or PBMCs; the material itself was cDNA or gDNA.

The CDR3 runs 14 residues. Unmatched junction bases numbered 5, after V lost 4 bases and J lost 5 bases. Per the germline V gene, CDR1 is SGHKS and CDR2 is YYEKEE (reference sequence). Profiling relied on immunoSEQ multiplex PCR, and the TCRdb table lists in-frame clones only, not all of them. In the table there are around 300,000 clones, 70% to 90% of which are singletons. V and J are TRBV5-5 and TRBJ2-1, with TRBD2 matching 8 bases. This TCR was sampled from a woman in her sixties or seventies with acute or convalescent COVID-19. Sequenced material: peripheral blood. The CDR3 sequence: CASSTTSDNNEQFF. CDR3 DNA: TGTGCCAGCAGCACGACTAGCGACAACAATGAGCAGTTCTTC. The variable domain in full, completed from reference TRBV5-5 and TRBJ2-1, reads DAGVTQSPTHLIKTRGQQVTLRCSPISGHKSVSWYQQVLGQGPQFIFQYYEKEERGRGNFPDRFSARQFPNYSSELNVNALLLGDSALYLCASSTTSDNNEQFFGPGTRLTVL.